This T cell receptor (beta chain) appears in the sequencing data of a study of T cells in Graves' hyperthyroidism and ophthalmopathy. Amplification targeted TCR beta CDR3 regions from RNA transcripts. The TCR CDR3 was amplified in a first-round RT-PCR using the HTBI primer set. MiXCR, applied by TCRdb to the multiplex PCR reads, yields one record per CDR3 protein. The profile shows under 350,000 distinct CDR3 sequences, 15% to 20% of them singletons. This clonotype was seen only a few times. The germline gives CDR1 MDHEN, CDR2 SYDVKM. The CDR3 runs 16 residues. The junction had 7 bases not matched to a gene; V was cut back by 5 bases and J by 0 bases.

This TCR derives from a woman aged 55-69 years with Graves' ophthalmopathy. Material: blood. The chain couples TRBV28 to TRBJ1-3; 7 nucleotides align to TRBD1. The CDR3 region is CASSPGGTHSGNTIYF. CDR3 nucleotide sequence: TGTGCCAGCAGTCCAGGGGGAACACACTCTGGAAACACCATATATTTT.